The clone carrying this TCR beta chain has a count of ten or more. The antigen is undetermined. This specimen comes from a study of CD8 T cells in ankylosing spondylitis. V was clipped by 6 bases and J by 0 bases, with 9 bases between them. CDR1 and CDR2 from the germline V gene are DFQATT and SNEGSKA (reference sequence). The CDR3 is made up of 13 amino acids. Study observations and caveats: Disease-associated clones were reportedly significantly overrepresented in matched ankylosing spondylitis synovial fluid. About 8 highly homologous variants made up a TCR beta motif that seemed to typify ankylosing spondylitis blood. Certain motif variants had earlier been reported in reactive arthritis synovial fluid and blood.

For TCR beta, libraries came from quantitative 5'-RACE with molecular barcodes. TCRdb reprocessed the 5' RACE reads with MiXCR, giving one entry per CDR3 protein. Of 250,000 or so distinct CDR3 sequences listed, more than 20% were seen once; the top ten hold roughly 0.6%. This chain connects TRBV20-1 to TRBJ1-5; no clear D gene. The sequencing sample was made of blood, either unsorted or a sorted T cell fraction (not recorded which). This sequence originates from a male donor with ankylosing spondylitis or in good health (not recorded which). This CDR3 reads CSAKRLSNQPQHF. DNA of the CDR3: TGCAGTGCAAAAAGACTTAGCAATCAGCCCCAGCATTTT.